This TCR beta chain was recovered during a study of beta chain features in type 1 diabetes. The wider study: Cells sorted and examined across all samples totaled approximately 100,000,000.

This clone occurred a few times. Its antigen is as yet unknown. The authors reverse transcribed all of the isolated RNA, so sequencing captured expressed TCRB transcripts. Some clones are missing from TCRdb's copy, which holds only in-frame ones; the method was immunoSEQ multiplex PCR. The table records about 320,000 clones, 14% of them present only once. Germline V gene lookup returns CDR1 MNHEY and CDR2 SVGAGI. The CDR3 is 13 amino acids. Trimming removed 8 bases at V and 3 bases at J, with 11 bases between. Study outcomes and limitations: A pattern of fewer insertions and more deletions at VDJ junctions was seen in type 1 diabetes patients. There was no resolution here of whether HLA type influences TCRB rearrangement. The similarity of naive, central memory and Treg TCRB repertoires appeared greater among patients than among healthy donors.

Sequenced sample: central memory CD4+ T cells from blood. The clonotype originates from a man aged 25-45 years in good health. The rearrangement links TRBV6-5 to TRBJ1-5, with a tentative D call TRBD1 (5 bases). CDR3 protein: CASARGTNQPQHF. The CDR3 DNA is TGTGCCAGCGCCCGGGGGACCAATCAGCCCCAGCATTTT.